The entry below gives a single T cell receptor beta chain sequence along with its context. This specimen belongs to a study of blood T cell repertoires in COVID-19. Study-level information: COVID-19 samples from acute and convalescent phases originated in the United States, Italy and Spain. PBMCs, B-cell-depleted T cells, or T cells were the source of the cDNA or gDNA that made up the material.

In the original processing: Using reference gene primer amplification, nucleated cell counts were estimated. Libraries were prepared by immunoSEQ multiplex PCR; TCRdb keeps only in-frame clonotypes and omits some of them. The DNA was the basis for D and trimming; V, J and clone size are from that table. The sample holds hundreds of thousands of clones, about 80% seen once. CDR1 and CDR2 (germline): KGHSH, LQKENI. The CDR3 length is 14 residues. With 6 bases removed from V and 1 base from J, the gap between germline ends came to 12 bases. Sequences were obtained from peripheral blood. The source of this sequence is a man older than 75 with acute or convalescent COVID-19. The V call is TRBV18, the J call TRBJ1-1; maybe TRBD1 (5 bases). CDR3 region: CASSRQYENTEAFF. In DNA form, the CDR3 reads TGTGCCAGCTCCCGACAGTATGAGAACACTGAAGCTTTCTTT. Drawing the rest from reference TRBV18 and TRBJ1-1, the complete variable domain is NAGVMQNPRHLVRRRGQEARLRCSPMKGHSHVYWYRQLPEEGLKFMVYLQKENIIDESGMPKERFSAEFPKEGPSILRIQQVVRGDSAAYFCASSRQYENTEAFFGQGTRLTVV.